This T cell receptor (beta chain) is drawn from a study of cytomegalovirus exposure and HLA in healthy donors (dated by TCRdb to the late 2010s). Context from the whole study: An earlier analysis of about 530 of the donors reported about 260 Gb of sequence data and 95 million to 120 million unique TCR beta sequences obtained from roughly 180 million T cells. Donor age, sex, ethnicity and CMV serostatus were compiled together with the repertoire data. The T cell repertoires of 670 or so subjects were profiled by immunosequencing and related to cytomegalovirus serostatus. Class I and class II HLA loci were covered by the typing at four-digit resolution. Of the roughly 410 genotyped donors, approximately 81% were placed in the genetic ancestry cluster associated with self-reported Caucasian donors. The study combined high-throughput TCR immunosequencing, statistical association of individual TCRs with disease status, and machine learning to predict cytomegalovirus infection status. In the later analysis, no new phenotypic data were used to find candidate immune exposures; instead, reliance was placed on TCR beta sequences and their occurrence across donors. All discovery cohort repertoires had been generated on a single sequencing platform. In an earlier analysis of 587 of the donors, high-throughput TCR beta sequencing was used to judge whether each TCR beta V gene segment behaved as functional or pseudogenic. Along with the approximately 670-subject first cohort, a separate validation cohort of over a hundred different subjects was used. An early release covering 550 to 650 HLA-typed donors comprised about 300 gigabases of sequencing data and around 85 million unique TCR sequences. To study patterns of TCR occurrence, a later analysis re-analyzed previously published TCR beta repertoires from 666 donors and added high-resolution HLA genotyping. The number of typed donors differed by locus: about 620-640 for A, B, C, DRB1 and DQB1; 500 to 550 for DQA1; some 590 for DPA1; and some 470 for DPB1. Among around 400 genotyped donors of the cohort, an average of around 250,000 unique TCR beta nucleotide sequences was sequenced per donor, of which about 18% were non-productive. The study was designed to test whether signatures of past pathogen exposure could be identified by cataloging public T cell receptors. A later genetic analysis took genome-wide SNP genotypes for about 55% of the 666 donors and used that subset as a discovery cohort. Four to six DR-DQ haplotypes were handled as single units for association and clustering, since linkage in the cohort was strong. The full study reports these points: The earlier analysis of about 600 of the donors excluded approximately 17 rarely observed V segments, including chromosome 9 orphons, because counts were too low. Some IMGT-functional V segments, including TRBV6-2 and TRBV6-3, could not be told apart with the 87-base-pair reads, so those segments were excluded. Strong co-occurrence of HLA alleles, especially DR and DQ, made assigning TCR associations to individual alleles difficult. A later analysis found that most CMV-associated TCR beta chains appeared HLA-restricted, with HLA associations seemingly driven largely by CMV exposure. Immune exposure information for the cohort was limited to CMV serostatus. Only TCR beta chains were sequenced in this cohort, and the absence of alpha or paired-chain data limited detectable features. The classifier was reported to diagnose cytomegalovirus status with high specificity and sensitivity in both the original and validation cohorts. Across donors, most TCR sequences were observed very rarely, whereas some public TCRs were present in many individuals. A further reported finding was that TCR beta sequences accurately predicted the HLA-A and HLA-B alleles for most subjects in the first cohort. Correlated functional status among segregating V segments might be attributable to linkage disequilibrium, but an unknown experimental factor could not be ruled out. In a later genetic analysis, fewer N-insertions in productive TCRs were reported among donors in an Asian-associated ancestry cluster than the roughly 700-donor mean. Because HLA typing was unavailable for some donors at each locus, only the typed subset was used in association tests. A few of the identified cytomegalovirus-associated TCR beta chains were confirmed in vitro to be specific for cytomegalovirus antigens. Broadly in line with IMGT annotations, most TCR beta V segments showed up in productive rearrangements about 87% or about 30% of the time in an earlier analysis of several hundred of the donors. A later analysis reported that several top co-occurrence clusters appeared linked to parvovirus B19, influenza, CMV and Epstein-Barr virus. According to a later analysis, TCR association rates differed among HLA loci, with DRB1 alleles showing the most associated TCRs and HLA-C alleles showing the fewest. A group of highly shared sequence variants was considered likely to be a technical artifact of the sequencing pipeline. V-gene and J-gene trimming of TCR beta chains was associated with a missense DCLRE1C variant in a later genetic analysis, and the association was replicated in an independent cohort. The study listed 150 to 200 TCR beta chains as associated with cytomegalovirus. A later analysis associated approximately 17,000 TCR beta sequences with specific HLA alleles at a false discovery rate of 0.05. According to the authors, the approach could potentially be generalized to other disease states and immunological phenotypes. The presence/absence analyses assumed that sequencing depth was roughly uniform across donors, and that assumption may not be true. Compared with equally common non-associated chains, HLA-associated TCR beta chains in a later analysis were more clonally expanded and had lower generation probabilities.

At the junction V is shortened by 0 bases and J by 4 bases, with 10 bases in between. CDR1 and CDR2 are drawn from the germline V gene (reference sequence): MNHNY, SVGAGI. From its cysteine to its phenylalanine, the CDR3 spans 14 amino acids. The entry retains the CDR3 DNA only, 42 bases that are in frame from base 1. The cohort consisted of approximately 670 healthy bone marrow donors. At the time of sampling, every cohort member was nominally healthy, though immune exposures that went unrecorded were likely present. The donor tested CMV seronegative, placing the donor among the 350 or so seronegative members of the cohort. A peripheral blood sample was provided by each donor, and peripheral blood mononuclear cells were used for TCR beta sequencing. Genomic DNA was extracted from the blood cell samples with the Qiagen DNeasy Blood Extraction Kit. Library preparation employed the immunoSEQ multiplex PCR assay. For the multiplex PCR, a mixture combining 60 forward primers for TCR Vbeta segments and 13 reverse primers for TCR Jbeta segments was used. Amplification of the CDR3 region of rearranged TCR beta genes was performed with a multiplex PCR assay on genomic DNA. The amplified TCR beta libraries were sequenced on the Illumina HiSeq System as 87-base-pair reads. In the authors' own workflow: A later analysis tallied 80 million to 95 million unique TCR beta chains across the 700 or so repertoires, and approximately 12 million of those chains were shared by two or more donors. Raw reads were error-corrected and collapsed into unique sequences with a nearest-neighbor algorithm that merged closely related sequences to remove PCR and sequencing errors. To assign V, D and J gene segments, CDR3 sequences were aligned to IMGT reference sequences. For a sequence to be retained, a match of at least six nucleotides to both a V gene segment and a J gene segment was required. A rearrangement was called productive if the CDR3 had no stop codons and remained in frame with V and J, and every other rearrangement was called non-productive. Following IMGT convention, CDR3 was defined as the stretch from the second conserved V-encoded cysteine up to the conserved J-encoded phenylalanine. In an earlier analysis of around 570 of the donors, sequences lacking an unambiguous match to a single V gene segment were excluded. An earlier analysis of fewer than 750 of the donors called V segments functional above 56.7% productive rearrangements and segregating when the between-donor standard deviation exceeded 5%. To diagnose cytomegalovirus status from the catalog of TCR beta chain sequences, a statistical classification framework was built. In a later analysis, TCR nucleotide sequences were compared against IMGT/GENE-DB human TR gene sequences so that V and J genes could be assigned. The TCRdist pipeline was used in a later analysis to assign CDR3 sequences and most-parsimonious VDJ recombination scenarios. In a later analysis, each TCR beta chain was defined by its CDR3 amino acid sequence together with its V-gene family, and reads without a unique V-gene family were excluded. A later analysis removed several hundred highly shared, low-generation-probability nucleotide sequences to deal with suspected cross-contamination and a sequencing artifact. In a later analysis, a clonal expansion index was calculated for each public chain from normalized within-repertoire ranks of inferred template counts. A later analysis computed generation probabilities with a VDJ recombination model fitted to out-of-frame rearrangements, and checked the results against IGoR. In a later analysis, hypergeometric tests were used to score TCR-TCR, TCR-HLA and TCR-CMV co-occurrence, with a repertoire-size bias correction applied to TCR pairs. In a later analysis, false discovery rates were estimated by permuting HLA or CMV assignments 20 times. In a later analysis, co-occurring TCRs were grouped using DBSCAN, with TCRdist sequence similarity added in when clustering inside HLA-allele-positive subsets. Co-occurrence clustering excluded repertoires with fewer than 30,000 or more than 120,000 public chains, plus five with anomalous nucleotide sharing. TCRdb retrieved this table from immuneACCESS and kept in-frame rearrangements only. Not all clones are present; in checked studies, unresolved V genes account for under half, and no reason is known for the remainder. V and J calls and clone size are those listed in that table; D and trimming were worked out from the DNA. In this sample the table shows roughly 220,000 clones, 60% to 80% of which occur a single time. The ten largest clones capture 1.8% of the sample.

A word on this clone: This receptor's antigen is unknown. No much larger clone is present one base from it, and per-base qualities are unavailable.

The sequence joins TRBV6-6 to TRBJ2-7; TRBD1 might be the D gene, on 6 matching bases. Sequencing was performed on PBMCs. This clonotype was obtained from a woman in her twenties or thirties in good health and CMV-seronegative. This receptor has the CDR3 CASSYSPGAYEQYF. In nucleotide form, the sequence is TGTGCCAGCAGTTACTCCCCAGGGGCATACGAGCAGTACTTC.